A single sample gave rise to the 17 T cell receptor beta chains below, sequenced in a study of early T cells in non-severe SARS-CoV-2 infection. Via MiXCR, TCRdb re-called the 5' RACE reads, giving one row per CDR3 protein. Of roughly 120,000 distinct CDR3 sequences listed, 15% are singletons. Sequencing input: whole blood. These receptors came from an adult who was a healthcare worker with PCR-confirmed SARS-CoV-2 infection or an uninfected control (not recorded which).

This clonotype showed up just a few times. V and J are TRBV29-1 and TRBJ2-2; tentatively, D is TRBD1 (6 bases). Germline loops: CDR1 SQVTM, CDR2 ANQGSEA. This CDR3 has 14 residues. With 6 bases removed from V and 3 bases from J, the gap between germline ends came to 14 bases. CDR3 region: CSVLQGSDTGELFF. In DNA, the CDR3 is TGCAGCGTGTTACAGGGAAGCGACACCGGGGAGCTGTTTTTT.

This clonotype occurred a few times. The chain links TRBV18 to TRBJ2-6; D is unclear. Germline CDR1 is KGHSH and CDR2 is LQKENI. V was cut by 3 bases and J by 1 base, with 10 bases left in between. CDR3 size: 16 residues. The CDR3 reads CASSPNPLSGANVLTF. The CDR3 DNA reads as TGTGCCAGCTCACCTAACCCACTTTCTGGGGCCAACGTCCTGACTTTC.

This clonotype came up a few times. The genes are TRBV18 and TRBJ2-3; D remains ambiguous. The length of the CDR3 is 13 residues. Trimming removed 5 bases from V and 1 base from J, with 7 bases in between. Germline assignment: CDR1 KGHSH and CDR2 LQKENI. The chain's CDR3 is CASSGARTDTQYF. CDR3 bases: TGTGCCAGCTCAGGAGCCCGCACAGATACGCAGTATTTT.

This clonotype has just a few counts. The V and J genes are TRBV3-1 and TRBJ1-1; D unresolved. V was trimmed by 3 bases and J by 4 bases, leaving 9 bases between them. From germline, CDR1 is LGHDT and CDR2 YNNKEL (reference sequence). This CDR3 contains 13 residues. Written as DNA, the CDR3 is TGTGCCAGCAGCCAGGCCGCGGTCACTGAAGCTTTCTTT. This encodes CASSQAAVTEAFF.

The chain employs TRBV12-3 or TRBV12-4 and TRBJ2-1; 7 nucleotides match TRBD2. The CDR3 totals 17 residues. J gave up 7 bases and V 6 bases, and 18 bases lay outside the gene matches. DNA for the CDR3: TGTGCCAGCAGCCCCGGTAATAGCGGGTCCCCGGGGAATGAGCAGTTCTTC. Its protein product is CASSPGNSGSPGNEQFF.

J is TRBJ1-5 and V is TRBV9; no firm D call. Per germline, CDR1 SGDLS and CDR2 YYNGEE. The CDR3 spans 14 residues. Trimming cost V 0 bases and J 1 base, with 5 bases left between them. The CDR3 reads CASSVEDSNQPQHF. The CDR3 DNA reads as TGTGCCAGCAGCGTAGAAGACAGCAATCAGCCCCAGCATTTT.

The genes are TRBV6-5 and TRBJ2-1; D uncertain. Germline V lookup: CDR1 MNHEY, CDR2 SVGAGI. Trimming shortened V by 10 bases and J by 0 bases, and 16 bases separated the two germline ends. CDR3 length equals 15 residues. For the CDR3, the DNA is TGTGCCAACAGACCGACGATTGGCTCCTACAATGAGCAGTTCTTC. Translation: CANRPTIGSYNEQFF.

This clonotype turned up a few times. This chain links TRBV6-6 with TRBJ2-4; D may be TRBD1 (5 bases). CDR3 length equals 15 residues. Germline CDR1 is MNHNY and CDR2 is SVGAGI (reference sequence). Trimming stripped 4 bases from V and 0 bases from J, with 10 bases between. The CDR3 DNA follows: TGTGCCAGCAGTTCAGGGATTGGAGCCAAAAACATTCAGTACTTC. It codes for CASSSGIGAKNIQYF.

The chain is built from TRBV5-1 and TRBJ2-3; D uncertain. Trimming cost V 0 bases and J 1 base, with 18 bases left between them. In germline, CDR1 is SGHRS, CDR2 YFSETQ. The CDR3 covers 18 residues. In DNA, the CDR3 is TGCGCCAGCAGCTTGGCCCTCACCTCTATCCAGGGCACAGATACGCAGTATTTT. As protein: CASSLALTSIQGTDTQYF.

This clonotype was detected only a few times. The chain uses TRBV7-9 and TRBJ2-1; D might be TRBD2 (6 bases). The V end was cut by 0 bases, the J end by 0 bases, with 12 bases between. The CDR3 contains 17 residues. Germline assignment: CDR1 SEHNR and CDR2 FQNEAQ (reference sequence). The CDR3 loop reads CASSLAGEAGSYNEQFF. The CDR3 DNA reads TGTGCCAGCAGCTTAGCCGGTGAAGCGGGCTCCTACAATGAGCAGTTCTTC.

The chain links TRBV30 to TRBJ2-7, with D hard to call. Germline CDR1 reads GTSNPN; CDR2 reads SVGIG (reference sequence). Deletions cut 2 bases from V and 7 bases from J, with 12 bases between. The CDR3 is 12 residues long. Here the CDR3 reads CAWSPSGFEQYF. The CDR3 nucleotides read TGTGCCTGGAGTCCGTCAGGTTTTGAGCAGTACTTC.

The chain uses TRBV12-3 or TRBV12-4 and TRBJ1-5, with a tentative D call TRBD1 (6 bases). The CDR3 loop spans 14 amino acids. V was trimmed by 2 bases and J by 7 bases, leaving 12 bases between them. Here the CDR3 reads CASSLQGNWQPQHF. The CDR3 DNA sequence: TGTGCCAGCAGTTTACAGGGGAATTGGCAGCCCCAGCATTTT.

This clonotype occurred a few times. Here the CDR3 DNA reads TGTGCCAGCAGCGTAGATGGCAATCAGCCCCAGCATTTT. Its translation is CASSVDGNQPQHF. This chain uses TRBV9 with TRBJ1-5; D is unresolved. The CDR3 is made up of 13 amino acids. The germline V gene has CDR1 SGDLS and CDR2 YYNGEE. Trimming shortened V by 0 bases and J by 2 bases, and 3 bases separated the two germline ends.

J is TRBJ2-5 and V is TRBV3-1; D not resolved. The V end was cut by 1 base, the J end by 4 bases, with 4 bases between. This CDR3 contains 12 residues. Germline assignment: CDR1 LGHDT and CDR2 YNNKEL (reference sequence). The CDR3 loop is CASSQARETQYF. The CDR3 coding sequence is TGTGCCAGCAGCCAAGCAAGAGAGACCCAGTACTTC.

This clonotype was found a few times. V is TRBV28 and J is TRBJ2-3; the D gene is possibly TRBD2 (5 bases). The CDR3 has 15 amino acids. Germline values: CDR1 MDHEN, CDR2 SYDVKM. Trimming left V 4 bases short and J 4 bases short, with 15 bases between. The CDR3: CASSSPEAGPDTQYF. The CDR3 DNA reads TGTGCCAGCAGTTCCCCGGAGGCAGGACCAGATACGCAGTATTTT.

The table lists this clonotype with a few counts. This clone may be a read error of a much larger clone one base away. This rearrangement joins TRBV3-1 to TRBJ2-3; no firm D call. This CDR3 comprises 15 residues. Looked up from germline, CDR1 is LGHDT and CDR2 is YNNKEL (reference sequence). DNA of the CDR3: TGTGCCAGCAACCAAGATCGAGTAGGAACAGATACGCAGTATTTT. It translates to CASNQDRVGTDTQYF.

This clonotype was picked up a small number of times. V usage is TRBV7-9 and J usage is TRBJ2-2; possibly TRBD1 for D (6 bases). The CDR3 has 16 amino acids. Trimming stripped 0 bases from V and 6 bases from J, with 14 bases between. The germline CDR1 and CDR2 sequences are SEHNR and FQNEAQ (reference sequence). As DNA, the CDR3 is TGTGCCAGCAGCTTAGCGCAGGGGCGACAGCCCGGGGAGCTGTTTTTT. This codes for CASSLAQGRQPGELFF.